This record concerns one T cell receptor beta chain sequence. This clonotype appeared a single time. Its antigen is currently not known. The junction does not match germline at one end; this may be a read error. These data come from a study of CD8 T cells in Susac syndrome (dated by TCRdb to about 2019). A note on the overall study: Whether CD8+ T cell activation and differentiation in Susac syndrome was antigen driven was tested using repertoire sequencing. Study-wide findings and limitations: The TCR sequencing and HLA analysis was acknowledged to have included a relatively small number of individuals.

RNA was extracted using the RNeasy kit, and 0.5 to 1 microgram was reverse transcribed with random hexamers. The immunoSEQ multiplex PCR assay, covering 54 Vbeta and 13 Jbeta segments, was used to amplify TCR beta CDR3 regions. PCR amplification bias was corrected using a synthetic template baseline for primer optimization and computational correction. The published analysis was carried out like this. Reads were annotated to V, D and J genes per IMGT and analyzed with immunoSEQ Analyzer, keeping only productive sequences. Clonality was computed as one minus Shannon entropy normalized by log2 of the number of productive unique sequences. For each patient and control, public and private clones were evaluated within the 100 most prevalent clones. Clones were defined as Susac-specific if absent from the healthy and MS cohorts, from more than 900 published viral clones and from other ImmuneACCESS disease sequences. In-frame beta chains were kept once TCRdb had trimmed the public reads at Q25 with fastp and called clones with MiXCR. Rows merge per CDR3 protein into single entries with the most common DNA and genes. For this entry, the V and J calls and clone size follow TCRdb and not the study's own pipeline. The sample profile shows around 160,000 distinct CDR3 sequences; about 93% of them were found once. The ten biggest clones cover over 0.11% of the sample.

The germline V gene yields SQVTM for CDR1 and ANQGSEA for CDR2. From the cysteine through the phenylalanine, the CDR3 covers 11 amino acids. Just CDR3 DNA is preserved here, 33 bases in frame from base 1. High-throughput TCR beta sequencing profiled peripheral blood CD8+ and CD4+ T cells from healthy donors, Susac syndrome patients and multiple sclerosis patients. The healthy donors served as controls matched for age and sex. Bulk CD8+ and CD4+ T cells were purified by magnetic negative isolation, while CD8+ TEMRA cells were enriched using FACS. Blood was collected in EDTA tubes and processed within 24 hours, with PBMCs isolated through density gradient centrifugation. PBMCs intended for TCR sequencing were frozen in liquid nitrogen and were later thawed in a 37 degrees C water bath. A purity of at least 90% was achieved for sorted or isolated CD4+, CD8+ and CD8+ TEMRA cells.

The TCR sequence derives from a human donor in good health. Sequencing was performed on CD4+ T cells from PBMCs. The chain links TRBV29-1 with TRBJ1-2, and possibly TRBD1, on 5 matching bases. The DNA is as follows: TGCAGCTGCCCGCGGGGCACTGGCCACACCTTC. The translation is CSCPRGTGHTF.